The rows below give T cell receptor beta chains drawn from one sample of a study of somatic mutations in cytotoxic T cells in rheumatoid arthritis. Generated by immunoSEQ multiplex PCR, the TCRdb table keeps only in-frame clones and is missing some. The repertoire holds about 10,000 clones, about 90% seen once, with 14% in the top ten. The sequenced material came from CD8+ T cells sorted from blood. These receptors were collected from a woman between 18 and 29 years old with rheumatoid arthritis. Each CDR3 is given with its conserved first and last residue. A D gene is named only where the DNA matches it firmly. A clone size is listed for some rows: how often the clone was seen (once, few, many), or a class if it is expanded.

clone_size: -
j_call: TRBJ2-7
d_call: TRBD2
v_call: TRBV9
cdr3_nt: TGTGCCAGCAGCCCCCAGGGAGGGCCGTTCTCATACGAGCAGTACTTC
cdr3_aa: CASSPQGGPFSYEQYF

clone_size: -
j_call: TRBJ1-1
d_call: -
v_call: TRBV27
cdr3_nt: TGTGCCAGCAGTTTACGAGGTGTTGTCACAGAAGCTTTCTTT
cdr3_aa: CASSLRGVVTEAFF

clone_size: -
j_call: TRBJ2-1
d_call: TRBD2
v_call: TRBV7-8
cdr3_nt: TGTGCCAGCAGCTTTTTAGGGCTAGCGGGAGCGAGGGGCGGCAATGAGCAGTTCTTC
cdr3_aa: CASSFLGLAGARGGNEQFF

clone_size: -
j_call: TRBJ2-4
d_call: -
v_call: TRBV9
cdr3_nt: TGTGCCAGCAGCGTAGGGGGGGGCCCGCCCAAAAACATTCAGTACTTC
cdr3_aa: CASSVGGGPPKNIQYF

clone_size: few
j_call: TRBJ1-1
d_call: -
v_call: TRBV29-1
cdr3_nt: TGCAGCGCAGGGGACACTGAAGCTTTCTTT
cdr3_aa: CSAGDTEAFF

clone_size: -
j_call: TRBJ2-1
d_call: TRBD2
v_call: TRBV2
cdr3_nt: TGTGCCAGCAGTGAGGGTAGCGGGGCGAACAATGAGCAGTTCTTC
cdr3_aa: CASSEGSGANNEQFF

clone_size: -
j_call: TRBJ2-3
d_call: TRBD2
v_call: TRBV28
cdr3_nt: TGTGCCAGCAGTTTATTAGGAGGGCTAGCGGGAGTGGGCACAGATACGCAGTATTTT
cdr3_aa: CASSLLGGLAGVGTDTQYF

clone_size: -
j_call: TRBJ2-7
d_call: -
v_call: TRBV4-3
cdr3_nt: TGCGCCAGCAGCCAAGGATCTAGCGCAAACTACGAGCAGTACTTC
cdr3_aa: CASSQGSSANYEQYF

clone_size: -
j_call: TRBJ2-1
d_call: TRBD1
v_call: TRBV27
cdr3_nt: TGTGCCAGCAGTGTCCTTCCGGGACAGATCGACAATGAGCAGTTCTTC
cdr3_aa: CASSVLPGQIDNEQFF

clone_size: -
j_call: TRBJ1-1
d_call: -
v_call: TRBV7-2
cdr3_nt: TGTGCCAGCAGCTCGTTTACTGGGCCATCTGAAGCTTTCTTT
cdr3_aa: CASSSFTGPSEAFF

clone_size: -
j_call: TRBJ2-2
d_call: TRBD2
v_call: TRBV12-5
cdr3_nt: TGTGCTAGTGGTTTGGTACGAGCGGGAGTACACCTTTTTGGGGCCGGGGAGCTGTTTTTT
cdr3_aa: CASGLVRAGVHLFGAGELFF

clone_size: -
j_call: TRBJ2-5
d_call: TRBD2
v_call: TRBV7-9
cdr3_nt: TGTGCCAGCAGCCAACTAGCGGGAGGGCTAGAGACCCAGTACTTC
cdr3_aa: CASSQLAGGLETQYF

clone_size: -
j_call: TRBJ2-3
d_call: -
v_call: TRBV10-3
cdr3_nt: TGTGCCATCAGTGAGTACGGTCCCCCAGATACGCAGTATTTT
cdr3_aa: CAISEYGPPDTQYF

clone_size: -
j_call: TRBJ2-5
d_call: TRBD1
v_call: TRBV19
cdr3_nt: TGTGCCAGTAGTATGGAGACAGGGGGCGCGCTAGAGACCCAGTACTTC
cdr3_aa: CASSMETGGALETQYF

clone_size: -
j_call: TRBJ2-3
d_call: TRBD2
v_call: TRBV30
cdr3_nt: TGTGCCTGGAGCCTAACTAGCGGTTCAGATACGCAGTATTTT
cdr3_aa: CAWSLTSGSDTQYF

clone_size: few
j_call: TRBJ1-4
d_call: TRBD1
v_call: TRBV4-1
cdr3_nt: TGCGCCAGCAGCCCACGGGACAGGGGGCAGGCTAATGAAAAACTGTTTTTT
cdr3_aa: CASSPRDRGQANEKLFF

clone_size: -
j_call: TRBJ2-3
d_call: TRBD2
v_call: TRBV7-9
cdr3_nt: TGTGCCAGCAGACCACTAGCGGGGCTCACAGATACGCAGTATTTT
cdr3_aa: CASRPLAGLTDTQYF

clone_size: once
j_call: TRBJ2-4
d_call: -
v_call: TRBV4-2
cdr3_nt: TGTGCCAGCAGCCAAGATTTGGACATTCAGTACTTC
cdr3_aa: CASSQDLDIQYF

clone_size: once
j_call: TRBJ2-7
d_call: TRBD2
v_call: TRBV4-1
cdr3_nt: TGCGCCAGCAGCCATCCTTCTAGCGGGCCGTTTTGGGAGCAGTACTTC
cdr3_aa: CASSHPSSGPFWEQYF

clone_size: once
j_call: TRBJ1-1
d_call: TRBD1
v_call: TRBV9
cdr3_nt: TGTGCCAGCAGCGAGGACAGGGTAAGCTTTGGGCTTGAAGCTTTCTTT
cdr3_aa: CASSEDRVSFGLEAFF

clone_size: -
j_call: TRBJ2-7
d_call: TRBD1
v_call: TRBV5-1
cdr3_nt: TGCGCCAGCAGCTTGGGGACAGGGGGCCCCTACGAGCAGTACTTC
cdr3_aa: CASSLGTGGPYEQYF

clone_size: -
j_call: TRBJ2-7
d_call: -
v_call: TRBV6-6
cdr3_nt: TGTGCCAGCAGGTACGGAGACGAGCAGTACTTC
cdr3_aa: CASRYGDEQYF

clone_size: -
j_call: TRBJ1-2
d_call: TRBD1
v_call: TRBV7-8
cdr3_nt: TGTGCCAGCAGCCGAGGGACAGTCTATGGCTACACCTTC
cdr3_aa: CASSRGTVYGYTF

clone_size: once
j_call: TRBJ2-7
d_call: TRBD1
v_call: TRBV6-5
cdr3_nt: TGTGCCAGCAGTTACTCTGGGACAGCTACCTACGAGCAGTACTTC
cdr3_aa: CASSYSGTATYEQYF

clone_size: -
j_call: TRBJ2-1
d_call: TRBD1
v_call: TRBV5-8
cdr3_nt: TGTGCCAGCGGTCCCGGGACAGGGTTTCATGAGCAGTTCTTC
cdr3_aa: CASGPGTGFHEQFF